This TCR beta chain was captured in a study of CD8+CD57+ T cells in acquired aplastic anemia (dated by TCRdb to the late 2010s). About the investigation overall: DNA extracted from sorted CD4+ and CD8+ cells had a mean of roughly 3 ug, with a range of roughly 0.2 to 30 ug. A CD8+CD57+ expansion meant a frequency higher than the mean frequency seen in healthy subjects. Broader findings and caveats from the paper: Although 25 to 30 CD8+ CDR3 sequences were shared by patients and controls, these sequences appeared highly expressed in patients and within the immunodominant clones of patients. Patients and healthy controls showed no significant difference in CD8+ Simpson's diversity (P=0.060).

Reading the germline V gene (reference sequence) gives CDR1 LNHNV and CDR2 YYDKDF. The CDR3 measures 15 amino acids from cysteine to phenylalanine. Just the 45-base CDR3 DNA is kept, in frame starting at base 1. Patients chosen for sequencing had shown expansion of CD8+CD57+ cells by flow cytometry. Severe acquired aplastic anemia was diagnosed in all patients according to International Study of Aplastic Anemia and Agranulocytosis and Camitta criteria. No therapy had been received by the patients at the time of blood sampling. In this study, sorted CD4+ and CD8+ T cells from the blood of healthy subjects and of severe aplastic anemia patients had their TCR repertoires deep-sequenced. In the USA, patient enrollment took place under clinicaltrials.gov protocols 00001620, 01623167, 00001397, 00071045, 00081523 and 00961064. Ficoll-Paque density gradient centrifugation was used to isolate peripheral blood mononuclear cells. Before DNA extraction, CD4+ and CD8+ T cells were sorted with FACS or magnetic beads.

This clonotype was seen just once. The antigen it recognizes is unknown. This may be a read error, as it is one base from a much larger clone. Genomic DNA served as template for TCR beta VDJ combination and CDR3 sequence profiling. An Illumina HiSeq 2000 was used for TCR repertoire sequencing. The study's processing was this. Repertoire assessment relied on Simpson's diversity index, CDR3 size and DJ length profiles, and TRBV/TRBJ rearrangement plots. The most abundant DNA sequence in the deep sequencing data was defined as the immunodominant clone. CDR3 amino acid sequences were screened for sharing across subjects and were compared with published repertoires and the VDJdb database. TCRdb itself trimmed the public reads at Q25 with fastp, ran MiXCR and retained productive beta chains. Identical CDR3 proteins give one entry, which carries the most common genes and DNA. The V and J calls were not made by the authors but by TCRdb's processing. This sample is represented by about 240,000 distinct CDR3 sequences; around 46% of them were singletons. The ten largest clones represent roughly 8% of the sample.

Sample: sorted CD4+, CD8+, or CD8+CD57+ T cells (not recorded which) from PBMCs. This sequence originates from a human donor with aplastic anemia. This chain joins TRBV15 to TRBJ2-3; 7 nucleotides in the junction match TRBD2. The nucleotides read TGTGCCAGCAGCTTTGGGGGAGGGACCACAGATACGCAGTATTTT. Its protein is CASSFGGGTTDTQYF.